This T cell receptor (beta chain) was identified in a study of blood T cell repertoires in COVID-19. Study in general: PBMCs, B-cell-depleted T cells, or T cells were the source of the cDNA or gDNA that made up the material.

As processed by the authors: Scientists estimated how many nucleated cells there were by amplifying reference gene primers. Assay: immunoSEQ multiplex PCR; the TCRdb copy retains only in-frame clones and omits some. D and trimming were read from the DNA, whereas the V and J calls and clone size are those reported in that table. The top ten clones hold about 4.2% of a sample with roughly 230,000 clones, roughly 84% of them seen once. Between the trimmed V and J ends, which lost 6 bases and 1 base, there was a span of 6 bases. The CDR3 consists of 12 residues. Germline CDR1 reads SNHLY; CDR2 reads FYNNEI.

This receptor was identified in a man aged 45-65 years with active or convalescent COVID-19. The sequenced sample consisted of peripheral blood. The chain joins TRBV2 to TRBJ2-5, with D possibly matching TRBD2 (5 bases). Here the CDR3 reads CASRRAQETQYF. The DNA for the CDR3 is TGTGCCAGCAGGAGGGCCCAAGAGACCCAGTACTTC.